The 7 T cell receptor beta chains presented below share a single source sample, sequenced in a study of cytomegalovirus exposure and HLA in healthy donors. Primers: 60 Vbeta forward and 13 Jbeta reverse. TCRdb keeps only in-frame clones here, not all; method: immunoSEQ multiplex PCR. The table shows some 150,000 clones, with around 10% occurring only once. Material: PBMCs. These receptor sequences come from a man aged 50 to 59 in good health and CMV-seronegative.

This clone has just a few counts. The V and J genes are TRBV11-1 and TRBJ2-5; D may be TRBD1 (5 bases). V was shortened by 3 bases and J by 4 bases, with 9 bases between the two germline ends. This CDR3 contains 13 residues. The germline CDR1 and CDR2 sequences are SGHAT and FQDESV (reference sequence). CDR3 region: CASSLAGRETQYF. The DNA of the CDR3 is TGTGCCAGCAGCTTGGCAGGGCGAGAGACCCAGTACTTC.

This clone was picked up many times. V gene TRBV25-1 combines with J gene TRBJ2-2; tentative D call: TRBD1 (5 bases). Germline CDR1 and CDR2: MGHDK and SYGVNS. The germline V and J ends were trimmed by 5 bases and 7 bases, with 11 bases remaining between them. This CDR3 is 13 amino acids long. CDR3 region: CASSKGHVGELFF. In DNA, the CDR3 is TGTGCCAGCAGTAAGGGGCACGTCGGGGAGCTGTTTTTT.

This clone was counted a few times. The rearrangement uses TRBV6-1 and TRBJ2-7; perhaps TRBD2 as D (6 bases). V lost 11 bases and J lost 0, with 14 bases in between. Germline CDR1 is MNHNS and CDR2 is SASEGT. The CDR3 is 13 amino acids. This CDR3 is CAAREPVSYEQYF. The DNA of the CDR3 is TGTGCCGCACGGGAGCCGGTCTCCTACGAGCAGTACTTC.

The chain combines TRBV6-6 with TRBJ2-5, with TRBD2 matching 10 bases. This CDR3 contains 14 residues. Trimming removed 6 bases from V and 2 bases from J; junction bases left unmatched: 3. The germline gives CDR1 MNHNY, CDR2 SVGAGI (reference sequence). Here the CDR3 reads CASSRTSGQETQYF. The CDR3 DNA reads TGTGCCAGCAGCAGGACTAGCGGACAAGAGACCCAGTACTTC.

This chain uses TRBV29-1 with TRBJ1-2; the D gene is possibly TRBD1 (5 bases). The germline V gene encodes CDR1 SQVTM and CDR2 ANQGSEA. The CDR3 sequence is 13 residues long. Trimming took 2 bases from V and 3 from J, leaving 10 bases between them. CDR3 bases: TGCAGCGTTGAAAAAACCAGGGACTATGGCTACACCTTC. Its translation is CSVEKTRDYGYTF.

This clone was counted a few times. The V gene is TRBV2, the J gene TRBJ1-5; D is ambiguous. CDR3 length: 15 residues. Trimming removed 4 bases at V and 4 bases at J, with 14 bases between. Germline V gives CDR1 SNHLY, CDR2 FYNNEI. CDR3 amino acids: CASSVYGLENQPQHF. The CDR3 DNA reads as TGTGCCAGCAGTGTATATGGACTCGAGAATCAGCCCCAGCATTTT. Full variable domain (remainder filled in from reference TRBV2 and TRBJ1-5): EPEVTQTPSHQVTQMGQEVILRCVPISNHLYFYWYRQILGQKVEFLVSFYNNEISEKSEIFDDQFSVERPDGSNFTLKIRSTKLEDSAMYFCASSVYGLENQPQHFGDGTRLSIL.

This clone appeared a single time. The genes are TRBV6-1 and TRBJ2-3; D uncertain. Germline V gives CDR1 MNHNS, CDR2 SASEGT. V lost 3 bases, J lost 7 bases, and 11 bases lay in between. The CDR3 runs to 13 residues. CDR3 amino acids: CASSELRANTQYF. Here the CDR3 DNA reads TGTGCCAGCAGTGAGCTTAGAGCAAATACGCAGTATTTT.